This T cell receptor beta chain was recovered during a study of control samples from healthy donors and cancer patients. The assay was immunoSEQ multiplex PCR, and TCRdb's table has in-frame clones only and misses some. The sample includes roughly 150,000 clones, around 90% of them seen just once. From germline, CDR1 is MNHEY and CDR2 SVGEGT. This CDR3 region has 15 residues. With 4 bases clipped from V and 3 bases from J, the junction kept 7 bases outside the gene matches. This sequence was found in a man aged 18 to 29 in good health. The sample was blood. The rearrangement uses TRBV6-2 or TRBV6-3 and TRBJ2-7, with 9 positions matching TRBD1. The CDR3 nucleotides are TGTGCCAGCAGTTTCCCCGGGACAGGGCGCTACGAGCAGTACTTC. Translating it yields CASSFPGTGRYEQYF.